The rows below give T cell receptor beta chains drawn from one sample of a study of monozygotic twins with inflammatory bowel disease. TCRdb re-called the 5' RACE reads; one entry per CDR3 protein, DNA not given. The table for this sample gives about 150,000 distinct CDR3 sequences. The sequencing input was blood. The receptors were sampled from a human donor with ulcerative colitis or Crohn's disease, or a healthy co-twin of an affected twin (not recorded which). The CDR3 runs from the conserved cysteine through the conserved F or W.

V gene	J gene	CDR3 protein
TRBV7-2	TRBJ2-6	CASRRTGISGANVLTF
TRBV20-1	TRBJ2-1	CSAGTGEDEQFF
TRBV12-3/TRBV12-4	TRBJ2-5	CASSLGGWSEETQYF
TRBV5-1	TRBJ2-1	CASSFRQGASKEQFF
TRBV20-1	TRBJ2-7	CSAISDRGPWYEQYF
TRBV12-3/TRBV12-4	TRBJ2-7	CASSLATGGSYEQYF
TRBV10-3	TRBJ1-1	CAISTGRNTEAFF
TRBV20-1	TRBJ2-5	CSLGGQETQYF
TRBV5-1	TRBJ2-7	CASKPREGRPHEQYF
TRBV29-1	TRBJ2-7	CSVDGGGGQYF
TRBV12-3/TRBV12-4	TRBJ2-5	CASRPGQGGETQYF
TRBV4-3	TRBJ2-3	CASSQALAAAHTQYF
TRBV29-1	TRBJ1-2	CSAEDRGAYTF
TRBV2	TRBJ1-1	CASSGNRAGTEAFF
TRBV6-2/TRBV6-3	TRBJ2-1	CASSFDRGASSEQFF
TRBV7-9	TRBJ2-2	CASEGHRSNTGELFF
TRBV7-3	TRBJ2-1	CASSLFPPGTPSGGHNEQFF